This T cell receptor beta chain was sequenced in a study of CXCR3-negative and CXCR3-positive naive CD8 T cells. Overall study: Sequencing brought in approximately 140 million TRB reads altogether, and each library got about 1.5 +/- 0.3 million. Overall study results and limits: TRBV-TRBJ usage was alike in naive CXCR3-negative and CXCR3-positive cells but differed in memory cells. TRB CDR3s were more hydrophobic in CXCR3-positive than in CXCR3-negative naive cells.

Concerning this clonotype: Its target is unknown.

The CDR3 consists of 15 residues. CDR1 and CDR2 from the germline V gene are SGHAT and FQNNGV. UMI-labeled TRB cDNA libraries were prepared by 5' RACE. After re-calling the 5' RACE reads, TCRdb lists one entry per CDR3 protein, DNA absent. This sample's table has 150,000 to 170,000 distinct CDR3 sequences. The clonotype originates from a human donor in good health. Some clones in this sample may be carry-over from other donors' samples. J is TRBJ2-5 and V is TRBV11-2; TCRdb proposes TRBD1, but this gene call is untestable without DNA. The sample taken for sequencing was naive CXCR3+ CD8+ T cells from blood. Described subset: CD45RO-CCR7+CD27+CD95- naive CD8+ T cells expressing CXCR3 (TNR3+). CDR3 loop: CASSIEGRWEETQYF.